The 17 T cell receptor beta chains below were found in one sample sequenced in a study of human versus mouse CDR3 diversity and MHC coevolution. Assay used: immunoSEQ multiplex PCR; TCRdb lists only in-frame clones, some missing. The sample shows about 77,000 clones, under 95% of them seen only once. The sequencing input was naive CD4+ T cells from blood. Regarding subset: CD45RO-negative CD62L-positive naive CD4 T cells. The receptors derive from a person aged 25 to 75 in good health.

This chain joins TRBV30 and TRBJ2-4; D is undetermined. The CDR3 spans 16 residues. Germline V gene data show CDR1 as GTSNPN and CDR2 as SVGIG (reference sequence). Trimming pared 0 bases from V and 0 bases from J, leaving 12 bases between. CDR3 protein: CAWSVSGLLAKNIQYF. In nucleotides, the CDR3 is TGTGCCTGGAGTGTTTCCGGTCTGCTAGCCAAAAACATTCAGTACTTC.

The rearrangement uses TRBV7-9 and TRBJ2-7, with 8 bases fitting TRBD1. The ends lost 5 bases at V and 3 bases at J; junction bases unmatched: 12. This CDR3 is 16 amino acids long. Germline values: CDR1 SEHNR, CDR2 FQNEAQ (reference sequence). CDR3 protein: CASSPRGTGADYEQYF. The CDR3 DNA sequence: TGTGCCAGCAGCCCCAGAGGGACAGGCGCCGACTACGAGCAGTACTTC.

CDR3 protein: CASSVARVSYNEQFF. The CDR3 DNA is TGTGCCAGCAGCGTTGCGCGGGTATCCTACAATGAGCAGTTCTTC. This chain links TRBV4-2 with TRBJ2-1; a possible D gene is TRBD2 (5 bases). V lost 5 bases to trimming and J lost 1 base, with 12 bases between them. The germline gives CDR1 LGHNA, CDR2 YNFKEQ. The CDR3 totals 15 residues.

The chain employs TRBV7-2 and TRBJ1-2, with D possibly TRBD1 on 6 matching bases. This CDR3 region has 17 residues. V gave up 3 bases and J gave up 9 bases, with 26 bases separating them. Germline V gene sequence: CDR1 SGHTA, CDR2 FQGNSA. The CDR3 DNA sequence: TGTGCCAGCAGCTTGACCGGTCCGGGGGGCGCGAGTGTCCGCTACACCTTC. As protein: CASSLTGPGGASVRYTF.

Here the CDR3 DNA reads TGCGCCAGCAGCTTGGACAGGACGGTCATGAACACTGAAGCTTTCTTT. Translation gives CASSLDRTVMNTEAFF. The genes are TRBV5-1 and TRBJ1-1; a possible D gene is TRBD1 (5 bases). Germline V lookup: CDR1 SGHRS, CDR2 YFSETQ. The V end was cut by 0 bases, the J end by 0 bases, with 12 bases between. This CDR3 region has 16 residues.

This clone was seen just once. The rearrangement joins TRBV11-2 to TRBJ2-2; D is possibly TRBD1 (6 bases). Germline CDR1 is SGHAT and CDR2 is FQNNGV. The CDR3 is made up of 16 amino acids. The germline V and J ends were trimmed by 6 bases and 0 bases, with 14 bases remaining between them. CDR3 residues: CASSRRGRTNTGELFF. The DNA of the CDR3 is TGTGCCAGCAGTCGAAGGGGGAGAACGAACACCGGGGAGCTGTTTTTT.

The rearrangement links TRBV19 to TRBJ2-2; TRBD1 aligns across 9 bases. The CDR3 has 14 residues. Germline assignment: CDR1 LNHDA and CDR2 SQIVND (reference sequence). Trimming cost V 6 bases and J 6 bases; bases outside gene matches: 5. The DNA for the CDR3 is TGTGCCAGTAGGGACAGGGGAGGAGCCGGGGAGCTGTTTTTT. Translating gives CASRDRGGAGELFF.

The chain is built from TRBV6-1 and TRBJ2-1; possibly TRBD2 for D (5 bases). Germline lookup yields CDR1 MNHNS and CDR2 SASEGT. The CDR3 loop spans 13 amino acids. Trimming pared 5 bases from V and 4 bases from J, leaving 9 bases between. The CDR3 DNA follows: TGTGCCAGCAGTCCCCCGGGGTACAATGAGCAGTTCTTC. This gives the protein CASSPPGYNEQFF.

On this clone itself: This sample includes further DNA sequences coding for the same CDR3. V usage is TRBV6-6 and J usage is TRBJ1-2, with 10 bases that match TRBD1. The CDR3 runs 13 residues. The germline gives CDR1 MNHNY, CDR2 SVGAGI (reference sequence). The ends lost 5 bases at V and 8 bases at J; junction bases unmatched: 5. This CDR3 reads CASSPGQGVGYTF. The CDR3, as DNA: TGTGCCAGCAGTCCCGGACAGGGGGTCGGCTACACCTTC.

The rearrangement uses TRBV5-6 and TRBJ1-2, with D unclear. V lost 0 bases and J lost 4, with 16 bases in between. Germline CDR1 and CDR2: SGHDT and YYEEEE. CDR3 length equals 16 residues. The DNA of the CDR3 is TGTGCCAGCAGCTTGGGTACATCCTCCTCTCTCTATGGCTACACCTTC. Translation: CASSLGTSSSLYGYTF.

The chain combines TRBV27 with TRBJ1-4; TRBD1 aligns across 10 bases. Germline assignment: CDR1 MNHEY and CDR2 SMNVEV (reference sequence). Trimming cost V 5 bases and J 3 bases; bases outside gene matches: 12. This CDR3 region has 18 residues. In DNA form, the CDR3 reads TGTGCCAGCAGTCCGCTCGTGGGGGACAGGGGACCTAATGAAAAACTGTTTTTT. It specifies CASSPLVGDRGPNEKLFF.

This CDR3 reads CASSPRQKFTGELFF. CDR3 coding DNA: TGTGCCAGCTCACCAAGACAGAAATTCACCGGGGAGCTGTTTTTT. The chain is built from TRBV18 and TRBJ2-2; D may be TRBD1 (5 bases). Trimming removed 2 bases at V and 4 bases at J, with 11 bases between. Germline V lookup: CDR1 KGHSH, CDR2 LQKENI. The CDR3 covers 15 residues.

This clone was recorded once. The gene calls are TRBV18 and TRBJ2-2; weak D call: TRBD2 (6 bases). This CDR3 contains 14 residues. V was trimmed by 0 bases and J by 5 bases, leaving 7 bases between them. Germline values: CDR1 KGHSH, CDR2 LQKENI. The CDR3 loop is CASSPPGGTGELFF. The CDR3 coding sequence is TGTGCCAGCTCACCACCCGGGGGAACCGGGGAGCTGTTTTTT.

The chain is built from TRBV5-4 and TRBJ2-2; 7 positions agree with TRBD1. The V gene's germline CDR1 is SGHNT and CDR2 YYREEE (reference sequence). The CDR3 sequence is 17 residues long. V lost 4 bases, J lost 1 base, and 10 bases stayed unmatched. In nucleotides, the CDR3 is TGTGCCAGCAGCCATTATTTACAGGGGCGGAACACCGGGGAGCTGTTTTTT. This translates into CASSHYLQGRNTGELFF.

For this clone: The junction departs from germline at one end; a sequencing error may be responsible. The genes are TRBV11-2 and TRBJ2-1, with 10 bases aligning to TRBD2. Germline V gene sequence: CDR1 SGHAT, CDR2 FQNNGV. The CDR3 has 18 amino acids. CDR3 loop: CASSLDLAGVPPMSNSIF. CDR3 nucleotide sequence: TGTGCCAGCAGCTTAGACCTAGCGGGAGTACCACCAATGAGCAATTCGATCTTC.

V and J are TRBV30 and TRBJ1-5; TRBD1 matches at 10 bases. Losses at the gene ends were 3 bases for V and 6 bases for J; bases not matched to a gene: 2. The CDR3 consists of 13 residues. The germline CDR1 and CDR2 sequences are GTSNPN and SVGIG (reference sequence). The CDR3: CAWRGQGGQPQHF. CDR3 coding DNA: TGTGCCTGGAGAGGACAGGGGGGTCAGCCCCAGCATTTT.

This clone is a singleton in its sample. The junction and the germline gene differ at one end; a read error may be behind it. CDR3 amino acids: CASSVTGSGGLFF. CDR3 coding DNA: TGTGCCAGCTCGGTCACCGGGTCCGGGGGGCTGTTTTTT. V gene TRBV2 combines with J gene TRBJ2-2, with D maybe TRBD2 (6 bases). Per the germline V gene, CDR1 is SNHLY and CDR2 is FYNNEI. This CDR3 has 13 residues.